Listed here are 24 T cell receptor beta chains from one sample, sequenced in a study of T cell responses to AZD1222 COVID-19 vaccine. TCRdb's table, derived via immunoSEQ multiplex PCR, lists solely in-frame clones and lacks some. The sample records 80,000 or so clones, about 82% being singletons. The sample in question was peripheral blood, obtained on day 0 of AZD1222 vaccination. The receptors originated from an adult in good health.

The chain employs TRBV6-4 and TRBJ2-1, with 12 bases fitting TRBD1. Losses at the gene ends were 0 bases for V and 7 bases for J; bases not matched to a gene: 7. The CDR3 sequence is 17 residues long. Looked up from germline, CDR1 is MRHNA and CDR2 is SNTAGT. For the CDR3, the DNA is TGTGCCAGCAGTGACTCTTACCGGGACAGGGGGCGGAATGAGCAGTTCTTC. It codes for CASSDSYRDRGRNEQFF.

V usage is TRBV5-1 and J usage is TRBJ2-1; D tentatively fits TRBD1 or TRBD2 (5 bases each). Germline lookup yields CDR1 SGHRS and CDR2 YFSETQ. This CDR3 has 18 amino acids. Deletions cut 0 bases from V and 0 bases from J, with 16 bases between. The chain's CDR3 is CASSLEGASFSSYNEQFF. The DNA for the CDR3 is TGCGCCAGCAGCTTGGAAGGGGCTAGCTTCAGCTCCTACAATGAGCAGTTCTTC.

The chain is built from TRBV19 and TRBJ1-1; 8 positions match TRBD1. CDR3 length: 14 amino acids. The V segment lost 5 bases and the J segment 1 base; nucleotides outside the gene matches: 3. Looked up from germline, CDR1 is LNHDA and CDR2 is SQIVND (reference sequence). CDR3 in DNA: TGTGCCAGTAGTTTCGGGACAGGGAACACTGAAGCTTTCTTT. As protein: CASSFGTGNTEAFF. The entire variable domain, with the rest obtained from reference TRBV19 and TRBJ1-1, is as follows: DGGITQSPKYLFRKEGQNVTLSCEQNLNHDAMYWYRQDPGQGLRLIYYSQIVNDFQKGDIAEGYSVSREKKESFPLTVTSAQKNPTAFYLCASSFGTGNTEAFFGQGTRLTVV.

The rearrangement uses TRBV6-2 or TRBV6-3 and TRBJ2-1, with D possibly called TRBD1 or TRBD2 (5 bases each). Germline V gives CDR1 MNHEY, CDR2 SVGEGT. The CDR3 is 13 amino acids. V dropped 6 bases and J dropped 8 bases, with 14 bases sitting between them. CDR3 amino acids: CASSPGGTHEQFF. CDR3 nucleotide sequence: TGTGCCAGCAGCCCCGGTGGGACCCATGAGCAGTTCTTC.

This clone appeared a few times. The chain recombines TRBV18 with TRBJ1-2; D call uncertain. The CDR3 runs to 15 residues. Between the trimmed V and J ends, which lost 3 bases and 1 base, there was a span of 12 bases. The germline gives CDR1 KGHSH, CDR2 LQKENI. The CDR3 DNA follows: TGTGCCAGCTCACCTGAGGGCGGCAATAACTATGGCTACACCTTC. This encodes CASSPEGGNNYGYTF.

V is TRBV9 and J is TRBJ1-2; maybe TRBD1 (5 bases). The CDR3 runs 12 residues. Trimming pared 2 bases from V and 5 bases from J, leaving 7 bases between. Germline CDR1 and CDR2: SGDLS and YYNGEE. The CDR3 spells CASSVGTYGYTF. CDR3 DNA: TGTGCCAGCAGCGTCGGGACTTATGGCTACACCTTC.

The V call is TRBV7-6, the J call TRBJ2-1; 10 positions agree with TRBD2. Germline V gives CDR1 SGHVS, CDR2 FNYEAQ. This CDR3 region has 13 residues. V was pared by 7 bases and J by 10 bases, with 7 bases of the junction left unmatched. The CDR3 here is CASNKRGGREQFF. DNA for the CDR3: TGTGCCAGCAACAAGCGGGGGGGTCGAGAGCAGTTCTTC.

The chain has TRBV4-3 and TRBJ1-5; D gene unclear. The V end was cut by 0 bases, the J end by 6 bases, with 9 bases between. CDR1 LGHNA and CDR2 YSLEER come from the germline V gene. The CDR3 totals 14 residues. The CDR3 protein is CASSQEPGRQPQHF. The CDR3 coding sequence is TGCGCCAGCAGCCAAGAGCCCGGACGTCAGCCCCAGCATTTT.

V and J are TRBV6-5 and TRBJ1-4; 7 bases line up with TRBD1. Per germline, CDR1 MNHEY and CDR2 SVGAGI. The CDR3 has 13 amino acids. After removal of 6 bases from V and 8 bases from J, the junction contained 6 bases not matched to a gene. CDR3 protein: CASRRQGGEKLFF. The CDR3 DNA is TGTGCCAGCAGGAGACAGGGAGGAGAAAAACTGTTTTTT.

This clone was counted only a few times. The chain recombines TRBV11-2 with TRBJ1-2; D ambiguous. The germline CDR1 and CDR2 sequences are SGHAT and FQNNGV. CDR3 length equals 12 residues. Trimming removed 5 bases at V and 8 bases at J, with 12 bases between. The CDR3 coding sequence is TGTGCCAGCAGCCCCACCCCCGAAGGCTACACCTTC. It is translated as CASSPTPEGYTF.

The CDR3 DNA follows: TGTGCCAGCAGAACAGGAGGGACAGGGGGCTTCTATGGCTACACCTTC. It is translated as CASRTGGTGGFYGYTF. The gene calls are TRBV5-4 and TRBJ1-2; 12 bases line up with TRBD1. Trimming removed 5 bases from V and 4 bases from J; junction bases left unmatched: 9. Germline V gives CDR1 SGHNT, CDR2 YYREEE (reference sequence). This CDR3 region has 16 residues.

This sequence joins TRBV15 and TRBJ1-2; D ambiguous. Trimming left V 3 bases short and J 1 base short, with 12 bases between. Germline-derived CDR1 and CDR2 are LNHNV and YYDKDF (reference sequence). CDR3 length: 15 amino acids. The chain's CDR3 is CATSRSTRDNYGYTF. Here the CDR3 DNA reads TGTGCCACCAGCAGGTCCACGCGGGATAACTATGGCTACACCTTC.

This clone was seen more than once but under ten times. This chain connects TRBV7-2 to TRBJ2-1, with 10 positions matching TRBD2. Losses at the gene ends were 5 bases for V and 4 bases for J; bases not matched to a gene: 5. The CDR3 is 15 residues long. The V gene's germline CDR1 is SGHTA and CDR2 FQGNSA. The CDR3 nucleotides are TGTGCCAGCAGCCAAGCGGGAGGGAATTACAATGAGCAGTTCTTC. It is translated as CASSQAGGNYNEQFF.

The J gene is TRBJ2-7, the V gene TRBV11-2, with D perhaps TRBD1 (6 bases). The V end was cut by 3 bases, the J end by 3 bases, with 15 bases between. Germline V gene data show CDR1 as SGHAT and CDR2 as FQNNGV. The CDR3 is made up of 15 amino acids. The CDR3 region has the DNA TGTGCCAGCAGCTTCTACCCAGGGGCCCACTACGAGCAGTACTTC. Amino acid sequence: CASSFYPGAHYEQYF. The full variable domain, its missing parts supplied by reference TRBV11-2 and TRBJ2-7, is EAGVAQSPRYKIIEKRQSVAFWCNPISGHATLYWYQQILGQGPKLLIQFQNNGVVDDSQLPKDRFSAERLKGVDSTLKIQPAKLEDSAVYLCASSFYPGAHYEQYFGPGTRLTVT.

The CDR3 sequence: CASTPLENYGYTF. The CDR3 bases are TGTGCCAGCACCCCTTTAGAGAACTATGGCTACACCTTC. The chain has TRBV12-3 or TRBV12-4 and TRBJ1-2; D gene ambiguous. The CDR3 runs 13 residues. V dropped 7 bases and J dropped 2 bases, with 11 bases sitting between them.

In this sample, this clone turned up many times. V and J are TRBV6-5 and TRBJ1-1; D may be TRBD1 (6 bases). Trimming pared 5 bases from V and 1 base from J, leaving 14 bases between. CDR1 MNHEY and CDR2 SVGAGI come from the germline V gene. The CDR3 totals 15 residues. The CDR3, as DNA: TGTGCCAGCAGTCGGGCGGACAGAAAGAACACTGAAGCTTTCTTT. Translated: CASSRADRKNTEAFF.

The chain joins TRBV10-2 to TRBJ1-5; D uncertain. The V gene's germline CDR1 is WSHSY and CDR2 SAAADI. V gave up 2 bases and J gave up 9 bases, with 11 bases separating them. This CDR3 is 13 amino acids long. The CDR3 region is CASSEISVGPQHF. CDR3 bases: TGCGCCAGCAGTGAGATTTCGGTGGGGCCCCAGCATTTT.

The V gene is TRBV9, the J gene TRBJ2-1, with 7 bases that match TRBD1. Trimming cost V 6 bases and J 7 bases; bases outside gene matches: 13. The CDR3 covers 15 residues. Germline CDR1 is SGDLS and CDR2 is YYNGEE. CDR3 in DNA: TGTGCCAGCACCCAAGAGGGGGCGTTGAGAAATGAGCAGTTCTTC. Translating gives CASTQEGALRNEQFF.

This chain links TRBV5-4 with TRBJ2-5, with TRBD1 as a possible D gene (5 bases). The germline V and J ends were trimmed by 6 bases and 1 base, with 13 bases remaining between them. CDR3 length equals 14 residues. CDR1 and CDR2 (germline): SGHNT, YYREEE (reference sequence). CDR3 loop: CASKSGKGQETQYF. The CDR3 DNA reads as TGTGCCAGCAAATCAGGGAAGGGCCAAGAGACCCAGTACTTC.

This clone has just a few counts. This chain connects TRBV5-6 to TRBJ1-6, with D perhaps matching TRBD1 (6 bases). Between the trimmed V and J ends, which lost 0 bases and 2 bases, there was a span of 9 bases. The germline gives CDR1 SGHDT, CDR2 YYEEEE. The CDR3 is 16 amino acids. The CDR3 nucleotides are TGTGCCAGCAGCTTGGTGGGGGCTGCCTATAATTCACCCCTCCACTTT. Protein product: CASSLVGAAYNSPLHF. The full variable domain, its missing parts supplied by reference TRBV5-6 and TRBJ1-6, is DAGVTQSPTHLIKTRGQQVTLRCSPKSGHDTVSWYQQALGQGPQFIFQYYEEEERQRGNFPDRFSGHQFPNYSSELNVNALLLGDSALYLCASSLVGAAYNSPLHFGNGTRLTVT.

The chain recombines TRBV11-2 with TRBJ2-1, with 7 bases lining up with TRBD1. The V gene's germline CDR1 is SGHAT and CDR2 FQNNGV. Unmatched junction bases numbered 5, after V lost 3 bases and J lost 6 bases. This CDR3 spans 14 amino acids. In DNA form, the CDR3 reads TGTGCCAGCAGCTTTATTTCAGGGGGCAATGAGCAGTTCTTC. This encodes CASSFISGGNEQFF.

CDR3 sequence: CASSSIGQLNSGNTIYF. The CDR3 bases are TGTGCCAGCAGCTCTATCGGACAGCTAAACTCTGGAAACACCATATATTTT. This chain links TRBV13 with TRBJ1-3; tentatively, D is TRBD1 (6 bases). V was shortened by 4 bases and J by 0 bases, with 16 bases between the two germline ends. The CDR3 covers 17 residues. Germline V CDR1 and CDR2: PRHDT, FYEKMQ (reference sequence).

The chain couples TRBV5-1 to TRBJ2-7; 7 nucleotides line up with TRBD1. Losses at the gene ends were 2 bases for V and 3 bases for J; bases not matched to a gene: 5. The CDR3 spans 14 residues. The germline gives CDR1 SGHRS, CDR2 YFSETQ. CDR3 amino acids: CASSLDRVGYEQYF. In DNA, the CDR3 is TGCGCCAGCAGCTTAGACAGGGTGGGCTACGAGCAGTACTTC.

DNA of the CDR3: TGCGCCAGCAGCCTAACCGGGACAGGAAATCAGCCCCAGCATTTT. Its translation is CASSLTGTGNQPQHF. The chain is built from TRBV10-1 and TRBJ1-5; 8 positions agree with TRBD1. The CDR3 is made up of 15 amino acids. Germline CDR1 is WNHNN and CDR2 is SYGVQD (reference sequence). V was pared by 6 bases and J by 4 bases, with 8 bases of the junction left unmatched.